This T cell receptor (beta chain) was recorded in a study of vaccination and CD4 T cells after COVID-19. Time point denoted: late sampling 161 to 241 days after vaccination in three convalescent patients. TCRdb itself ran the PCR reads through MiXCR, one entry per CDR3 protein. This table holds about 39,000 distinct CDR3 sequences, about 35% found once. Germline values: CDR1 GTSNPN, CDR2 SVGIG (reference sequence). The CDR3 has 13 residues. The V end lost 4 bases, the J end lost 4 bases, and 12 bases lay between the germline ends. This TCR was recovered from a human donor who had recovered from COVID-19. The material sequenced was CD4+ T cells from blood, taken about 7 months after SARS-CoV-2 vaccination. This chain connects TRBV30 to TRBJ2-3, with a tentative D call TRBD2 (6 bases). CDR3 in DNA: TGTGCCTGGACCCGACTAGGGGCAGATACGCAGTATTTT. Translating it yields CAWTRLGADTQYF. Full variable domain (rest looked up from reference TRBV30 and TRBJ2-3): SQTIHQWPATLVQPVGSPLSLECTVEGTSNPNLYWYRQAAGRGLQLLFYSVGIGQISSEVPQNLSASRPQDRQFILSSKKLLLSDSGFYLCAWTRLGADTQYFGPGTRLTVL.